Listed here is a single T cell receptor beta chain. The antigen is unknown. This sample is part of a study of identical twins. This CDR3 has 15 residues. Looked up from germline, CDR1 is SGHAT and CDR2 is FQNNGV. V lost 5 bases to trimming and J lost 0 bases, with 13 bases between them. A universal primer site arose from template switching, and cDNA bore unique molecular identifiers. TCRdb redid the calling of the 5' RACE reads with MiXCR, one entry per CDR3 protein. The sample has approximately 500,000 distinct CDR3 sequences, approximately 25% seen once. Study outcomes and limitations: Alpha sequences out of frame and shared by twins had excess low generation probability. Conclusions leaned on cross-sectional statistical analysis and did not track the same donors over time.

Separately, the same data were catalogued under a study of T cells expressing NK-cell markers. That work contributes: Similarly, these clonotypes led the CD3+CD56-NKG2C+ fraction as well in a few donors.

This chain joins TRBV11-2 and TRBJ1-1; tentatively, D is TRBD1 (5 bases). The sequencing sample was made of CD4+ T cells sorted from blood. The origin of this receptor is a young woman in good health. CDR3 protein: CASSATGLMNTEAFF. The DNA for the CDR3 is TGTGCCAGCAGCGCGACGGGACTAATGAACACTGAAGCTTTCTTT.